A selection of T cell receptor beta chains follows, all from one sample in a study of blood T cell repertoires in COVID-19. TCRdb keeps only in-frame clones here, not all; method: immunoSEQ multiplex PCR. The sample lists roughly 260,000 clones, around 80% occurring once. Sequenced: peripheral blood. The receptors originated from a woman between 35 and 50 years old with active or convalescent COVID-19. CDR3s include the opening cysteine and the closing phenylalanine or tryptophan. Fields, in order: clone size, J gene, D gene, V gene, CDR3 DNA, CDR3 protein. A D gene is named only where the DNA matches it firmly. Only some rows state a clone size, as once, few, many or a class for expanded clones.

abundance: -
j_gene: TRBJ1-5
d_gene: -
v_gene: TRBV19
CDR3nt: TGTGCCAGTAGTATCCGTGTGTTTAGCAATCAGCCCCAGCATTTT
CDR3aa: CASSIRVFSNQPQHF

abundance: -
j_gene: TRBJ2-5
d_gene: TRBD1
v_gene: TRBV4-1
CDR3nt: TGCGCCAGCAGCCAAGAAAGGGGGCCCCAAGAGACCCAGTACTTC
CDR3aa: CASSQERGPQETQYF

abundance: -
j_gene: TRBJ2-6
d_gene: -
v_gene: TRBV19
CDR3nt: TGTGCTTCTTACAGCTCTGGGGCCAACGTCCTGACTTTC
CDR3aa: CASYSSGANVLTF

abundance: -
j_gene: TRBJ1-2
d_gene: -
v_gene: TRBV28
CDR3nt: TGTGCCAGCAGTTTAGGCGGAGTTAACTATGGCTACACCTTC
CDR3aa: CASSLGGVNYGYTF

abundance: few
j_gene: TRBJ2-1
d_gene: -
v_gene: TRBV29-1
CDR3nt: TGCAGCGTTGACAGGAATGGATACAATGAGCAGTTCTTC
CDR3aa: CSVDRNGYNEQFF

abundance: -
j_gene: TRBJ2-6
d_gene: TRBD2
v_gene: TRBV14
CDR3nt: TGTGCCAGCAGCCCTAGCGGGGCTGGGGCCAACGTCCTGACTTTC
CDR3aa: CASSPSGAGANVLTF

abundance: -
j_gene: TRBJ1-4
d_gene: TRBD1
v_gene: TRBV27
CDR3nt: TGTGCCAGCCGGACAGGGAATGAAAAACTGTTTTTT
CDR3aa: CASRTGNEKLFF

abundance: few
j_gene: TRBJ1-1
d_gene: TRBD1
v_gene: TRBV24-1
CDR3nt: TGTGCCACCAGTGATTCTTCCGACAGGGCTGACACTGAAGCTTTCTTT
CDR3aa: CATSDSSDRADTEAFF

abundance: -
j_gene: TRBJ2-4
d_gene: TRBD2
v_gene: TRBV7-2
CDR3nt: TGTGCCAGCAGCCTCGGGGGGGCGGGCAAAAACATTCAGTACTTC
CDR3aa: CASSLGGAGKNIQYF

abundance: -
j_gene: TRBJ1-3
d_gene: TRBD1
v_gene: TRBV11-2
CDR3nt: TGTGCCAGCAGCTTACAGGGGGCGAGAAACACCATATATTTT
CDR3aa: CASSLQGARNTIYF

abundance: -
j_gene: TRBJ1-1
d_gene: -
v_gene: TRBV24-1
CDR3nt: TGTGCCACCGAAGGGGGAGTAGGGACTGAAGCTTTCTTT
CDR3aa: CATEGGVGTEAFF

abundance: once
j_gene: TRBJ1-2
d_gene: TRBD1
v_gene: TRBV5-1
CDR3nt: TGCGCCAGCAGCTTGTCGGGGACAGGGGATGGCTACACCTTC
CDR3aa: CASSLSGTGDGYTF

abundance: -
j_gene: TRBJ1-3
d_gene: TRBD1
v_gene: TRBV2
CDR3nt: TGTGCCAGCAGGGAAGGGACAGCAGGAAACACCATATATTTT
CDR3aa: CASREGTAGNTIYF

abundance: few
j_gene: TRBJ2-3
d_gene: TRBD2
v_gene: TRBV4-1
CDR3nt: TGCGCCAGCAGCCTAGAACAGATACAACTAGCGGGGGGCCACACAGATACGCAGTATTTT
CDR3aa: CASSLEQIQLAGGHTDTQYF

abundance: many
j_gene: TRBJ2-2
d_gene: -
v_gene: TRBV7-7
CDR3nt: TGTGCTAGCAGCGCTGGGAGGCAGGTGAACACCGGGGAGCTGTTTTTT
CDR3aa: CASSAGRQVNTGELFF

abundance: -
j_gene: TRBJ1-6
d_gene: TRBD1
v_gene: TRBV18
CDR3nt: TGTGCCAGCTCACCAGGGACAGGGGTCTCACCCCTCCACTTT
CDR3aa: CASSPGTGVSPLHF

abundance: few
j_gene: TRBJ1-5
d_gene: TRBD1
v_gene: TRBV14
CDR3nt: TGTGCCAGCAGCCCAGGGGGCGGCAATCAGCCCCAGCATTTT
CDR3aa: CASSPGGGNQPQHF

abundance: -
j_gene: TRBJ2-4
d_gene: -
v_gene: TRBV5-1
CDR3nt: TGCGCCAGCAGCCCCCAGTCAGAAGCCAAAAACATTCAGTACTTC
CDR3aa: CASSPQSEAKNIQYF

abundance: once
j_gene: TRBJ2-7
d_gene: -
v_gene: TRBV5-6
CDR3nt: TGTGCCAGCAGCGTCCGACAGGCCGGGGAGCAGTACTTC
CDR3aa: CASSVRQAGEQYF

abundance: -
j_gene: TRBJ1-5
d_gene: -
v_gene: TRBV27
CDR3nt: TGTGCCAGCAGAAAAATAGGGGGTCAGCCCCAGCATTTT
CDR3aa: CASRKIGGQPQHF

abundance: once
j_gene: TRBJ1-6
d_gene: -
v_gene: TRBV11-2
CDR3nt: TGTGCCAGCAGCTTAGACCCGCAGGGTAATTCACCCCTCCACTTT
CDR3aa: CASSLDPQGNSPLHF

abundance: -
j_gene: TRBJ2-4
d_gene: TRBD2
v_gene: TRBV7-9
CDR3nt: TGTGCCAGCAGCTCCGGACTAGCGGGGGGCCAACAGTACTTC
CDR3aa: CASSSGLAGGQQYF

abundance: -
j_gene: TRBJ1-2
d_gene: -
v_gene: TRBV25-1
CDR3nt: TGTGCCAGCGGGCAGGGCGAGGGCTACACCTTC
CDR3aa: CASGQGEGYTF

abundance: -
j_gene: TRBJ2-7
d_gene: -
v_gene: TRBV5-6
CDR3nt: TGTGCCAGCGGAACCCGATGGAAGGACGGAGGCCACGAGCAGTACTTC
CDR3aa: CASGTRWKDGGHEQYF